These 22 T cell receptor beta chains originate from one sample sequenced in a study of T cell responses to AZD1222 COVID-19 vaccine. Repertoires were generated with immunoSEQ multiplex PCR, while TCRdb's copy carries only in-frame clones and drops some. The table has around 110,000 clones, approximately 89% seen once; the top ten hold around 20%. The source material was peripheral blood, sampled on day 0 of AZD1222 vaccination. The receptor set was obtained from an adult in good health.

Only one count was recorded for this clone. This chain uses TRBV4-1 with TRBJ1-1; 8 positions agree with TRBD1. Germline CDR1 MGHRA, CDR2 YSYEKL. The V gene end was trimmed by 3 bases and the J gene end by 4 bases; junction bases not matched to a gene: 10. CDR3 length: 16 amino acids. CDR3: CASSHPPDRVGTEAFF. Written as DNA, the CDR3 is TGCGCCAGCAGCCACCCCCCGGACAGGGTTGGCACTGAAGCTTTCTTT.

In DNA form, the CDR3 reads TGCAGTGCTAGTCGCCACAGGGGAAGGGGTAGCAGCAATCAGCCCCAGCATTTT. Its protein is CSASRHRGRGSSNQPQHF. This chain joins TRBV20-1 and TRBJ1-5, with TRBD1 identical over 7 bases. This CDR3 is built from 18 residues. The junction had 15 bases not matched to a gene; V was cut back by 3 bases and J by 1 base. CDR1 is DFQATT, CDR2 SNEGSKA, per germline (reference sequence).

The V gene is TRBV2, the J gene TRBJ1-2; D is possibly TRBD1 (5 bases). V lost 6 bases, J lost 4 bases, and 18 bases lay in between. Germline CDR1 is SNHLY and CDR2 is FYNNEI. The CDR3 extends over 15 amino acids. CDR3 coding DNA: TGTGCCAGCAGCTTTCGAGGGGCGGGGGGCTATGGCTACACCTTC. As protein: CASSFRGAGGYGYTF.

The CDR3 region is CASSQEGGNSPLHF. The CDR3 bases are TGTGCCAGCAGCCAAGAAGGAGGGAATTCACCCCTCCACTTT. The chain links TRBV4-2 to TRBJ1-6; no firm D call. The CDR3 covers 14 residues. V lost 0 bases to trimming and J lost 7 bases, with 7 bases between them. Germline V gene sequence: CDR1 LGHNA, CDR2 YNFKEQ.

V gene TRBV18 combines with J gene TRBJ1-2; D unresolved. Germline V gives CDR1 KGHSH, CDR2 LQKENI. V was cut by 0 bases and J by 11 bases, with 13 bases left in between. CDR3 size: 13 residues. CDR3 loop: CASSPPVLSLYTF. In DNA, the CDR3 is TGTGCCAGCTCACCACCCGTTCTTAGTTTGTACACCTTC. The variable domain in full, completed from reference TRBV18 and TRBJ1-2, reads NAGVMQNPRHLVRRRGQEARLRCSPMKGHSHVYWYRQLPEEGLKFMVYLQKENIIDESGMPKERFSAEFPKEGPSILRIQQVVRGDSAAYFCASSPPVLSLYTFGSGTRLTVV.

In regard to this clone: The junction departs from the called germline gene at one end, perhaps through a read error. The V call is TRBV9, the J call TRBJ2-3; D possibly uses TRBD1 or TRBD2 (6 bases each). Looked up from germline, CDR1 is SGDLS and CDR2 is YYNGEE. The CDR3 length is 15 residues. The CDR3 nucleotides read TGCGCAACCGCAATAACGGGGGCCCACACAGATACGCAGTATTTT. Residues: CATAITGAHTDTQYF.

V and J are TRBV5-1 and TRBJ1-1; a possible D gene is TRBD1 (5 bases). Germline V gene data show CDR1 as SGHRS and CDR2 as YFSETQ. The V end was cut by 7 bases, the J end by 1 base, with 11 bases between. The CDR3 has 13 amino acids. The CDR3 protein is CASRQRSNTEAFF. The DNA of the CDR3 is TGCGCCAGCCGACAGAGGTCGAACACTGAAGCTTTCTTT.

CDR3 sequence: CASSGQHSFPATNEKLFF. CDR3 nucleotides: TGTGCCAGCAGCGGACAGCATTCCTTTCCTGCGACTAATGAAAAACTGTTTTTT. This rearrangement joins TRBV3-1 (or the pseudogene TRBV3-2) to TRBJ1-4; a possible D gene is TRBD1 (6 bases). Germline loops: CDR1 LGHDT, CDR2 YNNKEL (reference sequence). V was pared by 5 bases and J by 2 bases, with 21 bases between. The CDR3 spans 18 residues.

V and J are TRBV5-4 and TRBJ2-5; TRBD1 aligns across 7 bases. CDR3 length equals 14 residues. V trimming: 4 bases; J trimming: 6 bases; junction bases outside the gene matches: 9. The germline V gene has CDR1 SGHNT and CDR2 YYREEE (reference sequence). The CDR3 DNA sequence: TGTGCCAGCAGCCCGGAAGGGGGCGGAAAGACCCAGTACTTC. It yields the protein CASSPEGGGKTQYF.

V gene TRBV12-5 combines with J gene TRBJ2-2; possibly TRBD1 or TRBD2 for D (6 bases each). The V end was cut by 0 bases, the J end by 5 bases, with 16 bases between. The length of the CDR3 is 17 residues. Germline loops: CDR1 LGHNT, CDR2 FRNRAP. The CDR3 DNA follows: TGTGCTAGTGGTTTGGTACTATGGGGGGCCCGGACCGGGGAGCTGTTTTTT. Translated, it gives CASGLVLWGARTGELFF.

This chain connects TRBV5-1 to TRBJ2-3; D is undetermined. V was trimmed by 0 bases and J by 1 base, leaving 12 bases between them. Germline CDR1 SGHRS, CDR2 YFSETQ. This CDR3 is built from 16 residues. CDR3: CASSLGLVFGTDTQYF. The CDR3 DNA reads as TGCGCCAGCAGCTTGGGCCTAGTGTTTGGCACAGATACGCAGTATTTT.

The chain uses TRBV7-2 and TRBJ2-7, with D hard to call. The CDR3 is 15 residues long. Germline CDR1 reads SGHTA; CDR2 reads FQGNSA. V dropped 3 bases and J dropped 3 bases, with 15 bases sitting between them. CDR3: CASSLVRQAFYEQYF. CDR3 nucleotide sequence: TGTGCCAGCAGCTTGGTGAGGCAGGCTTTCTACGAGCAGTACTTC.

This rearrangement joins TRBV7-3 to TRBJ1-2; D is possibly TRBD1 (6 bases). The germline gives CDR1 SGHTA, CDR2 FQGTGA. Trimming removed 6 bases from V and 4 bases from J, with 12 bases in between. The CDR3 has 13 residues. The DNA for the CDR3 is TGTGCCAGCAGTCCGGGGGGCTTCTATGGCTACACCTTC. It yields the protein CASSPGGFYGYTF.

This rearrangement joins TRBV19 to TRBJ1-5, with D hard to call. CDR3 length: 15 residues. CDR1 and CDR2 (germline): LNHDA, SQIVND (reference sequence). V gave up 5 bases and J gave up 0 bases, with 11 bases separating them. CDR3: CASSGEDHSNQPQHF. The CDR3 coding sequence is TGTGCCAGTAGTGGGGAGGACCATAGCAATCAGCCCCAGCATTTT. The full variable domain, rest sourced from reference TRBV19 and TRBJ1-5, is DGGITQSPKYLFRKEGQNVTLSCEQNLNHDAMYWYRQDPGQGLRLIYYSQIVNDFQKGDIAEGYSVSREKKESFPLTVTSAQKNPTAFYLCASSGEDHSNQPQHFGDGTRLSIL.

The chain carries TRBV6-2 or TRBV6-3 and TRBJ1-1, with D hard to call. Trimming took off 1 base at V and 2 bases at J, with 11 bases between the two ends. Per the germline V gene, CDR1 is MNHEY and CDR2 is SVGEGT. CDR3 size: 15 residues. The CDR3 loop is CASSYFPGSNTEAFF. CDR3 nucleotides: TGTGCCAGCAGTTACTTTCCCGGAAGCAACACTGAAGCTTTCTTT.

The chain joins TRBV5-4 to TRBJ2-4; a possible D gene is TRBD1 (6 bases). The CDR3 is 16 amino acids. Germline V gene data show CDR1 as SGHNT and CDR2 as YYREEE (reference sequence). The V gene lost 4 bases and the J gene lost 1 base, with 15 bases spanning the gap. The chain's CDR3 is CASSNEGVGAKNIQYF. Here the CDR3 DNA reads TGTGCCAGCAGCAATGAGGGGGTGGGCGCCAAAAACATTCAGTACTTC.

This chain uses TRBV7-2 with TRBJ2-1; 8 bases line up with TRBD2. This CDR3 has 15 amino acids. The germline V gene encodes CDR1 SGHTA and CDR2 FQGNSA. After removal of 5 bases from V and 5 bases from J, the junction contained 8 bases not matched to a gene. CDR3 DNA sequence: TGTGCCAGCAGCCCACAAGCGGGGGTGCACAATGAGCAGTTCTTC. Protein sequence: CASSPQAGVHNEQFF.

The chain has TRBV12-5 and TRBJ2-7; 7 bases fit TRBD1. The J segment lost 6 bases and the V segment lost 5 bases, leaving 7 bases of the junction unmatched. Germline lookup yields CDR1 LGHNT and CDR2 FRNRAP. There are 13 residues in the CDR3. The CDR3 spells CASGSPRQGEQYF. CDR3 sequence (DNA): TGTGCTAGTGGTAGCCCCCGACAGGGCGAGCAGTACTTC.

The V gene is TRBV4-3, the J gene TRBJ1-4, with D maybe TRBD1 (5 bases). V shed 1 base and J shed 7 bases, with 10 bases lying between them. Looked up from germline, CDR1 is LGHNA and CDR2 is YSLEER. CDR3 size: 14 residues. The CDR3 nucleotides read TGCGCCAGCAGCCAAGTTCAGGGCTCTGAAAAACTGTTTTTT. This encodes CASSQVQGSEKLFF.

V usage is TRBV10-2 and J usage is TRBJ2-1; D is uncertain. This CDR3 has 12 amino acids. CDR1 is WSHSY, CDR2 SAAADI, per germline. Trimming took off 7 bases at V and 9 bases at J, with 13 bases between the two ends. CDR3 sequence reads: CASNPRSGEQFF. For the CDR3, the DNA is TGCGCCAGCAACCCTAGAAGTGGTGAGCAGTTCTTC.

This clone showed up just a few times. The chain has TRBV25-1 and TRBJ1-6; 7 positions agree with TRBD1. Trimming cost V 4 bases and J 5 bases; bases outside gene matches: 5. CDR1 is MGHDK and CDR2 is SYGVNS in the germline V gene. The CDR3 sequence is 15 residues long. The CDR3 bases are TGTGCCAGCAGTGCCGTCACAGGGGATAATTCACCCCTCCACTTT. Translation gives CASSAVTGDNSPLHF.

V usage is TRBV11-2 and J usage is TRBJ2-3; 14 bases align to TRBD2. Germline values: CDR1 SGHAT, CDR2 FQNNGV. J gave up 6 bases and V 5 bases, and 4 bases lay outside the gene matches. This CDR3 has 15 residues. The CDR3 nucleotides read TGTGCCAGCAGCCCGGGACTAGCGGGGGTCGATACGCAGTATTTT. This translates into CASSPGLAGVDTQYF.